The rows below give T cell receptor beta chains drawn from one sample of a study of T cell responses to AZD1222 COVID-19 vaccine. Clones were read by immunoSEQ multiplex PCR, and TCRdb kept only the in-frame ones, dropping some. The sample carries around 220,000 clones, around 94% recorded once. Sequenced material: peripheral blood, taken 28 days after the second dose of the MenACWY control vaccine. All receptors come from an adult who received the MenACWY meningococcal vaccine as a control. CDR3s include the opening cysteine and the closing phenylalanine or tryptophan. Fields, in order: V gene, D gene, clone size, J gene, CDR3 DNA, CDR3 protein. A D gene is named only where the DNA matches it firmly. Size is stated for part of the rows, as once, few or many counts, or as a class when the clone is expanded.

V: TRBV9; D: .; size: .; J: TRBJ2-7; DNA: TGTGCCAGCAGCGCCCGGGACGGGCTATACGAGCAGTACTTC; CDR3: CASSARDGLYEQYF
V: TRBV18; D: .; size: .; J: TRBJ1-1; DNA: TGTGCCAGCTCACCACCGTTCAGCACTGAAGCTTTCTTT; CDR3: CASSPPFSTEAFF
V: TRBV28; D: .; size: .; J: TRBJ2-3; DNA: TGTGCCAGCAGTCCCAGGGGAGGTAACACAGATACGCAGTATTTT; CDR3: CASSPRGGNTDTQYF
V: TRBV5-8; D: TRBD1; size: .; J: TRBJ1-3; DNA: TGTGCCAGCAGCCCAGGACAGGGAGCCTCTGGAAACACCATATATTTT; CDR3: CASSPGQGASGNTIYF
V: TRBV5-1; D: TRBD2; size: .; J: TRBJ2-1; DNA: TGCGCCAGCAGCTTGGTGAGCGGGAACGTCGATGAGCAGTTCTTC; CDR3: CASSLVSGNVDEQFF
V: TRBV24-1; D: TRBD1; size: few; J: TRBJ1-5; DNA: TGTGCCACCAGGCCGGGACAGGGAGGAAGTCAGCCCCAGCATTTT; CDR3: CATRPGQGGSQPQHF
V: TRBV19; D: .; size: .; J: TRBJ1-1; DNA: TGTGCCAGTAGTATGGGGGGGTACACTGAAGCTTTCTTT; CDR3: CASSMGGYTEAFF
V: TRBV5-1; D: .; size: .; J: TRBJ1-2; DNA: TGCGCCAGCAGCTACCGGACGGGGCAGGCGGATGGCTACACCTTC; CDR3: CASSYRTGQADGYTF
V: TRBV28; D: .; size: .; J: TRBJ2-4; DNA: TGTGCCAGCAGTCCACAGGGTTGGGGTAAAAACATTCAGTACTTC; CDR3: CASSPQGWGKNIQYF
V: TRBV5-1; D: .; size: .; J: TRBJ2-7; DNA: TGCGCCAGCAGCTTGGGTACGGGGAGGATGGACGAGCAGTACTTC; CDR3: CASSLGTGRMDEQYF
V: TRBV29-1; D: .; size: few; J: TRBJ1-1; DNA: TGCAGCGTTGAAGAGAACACTGAAGCTTTCTTT; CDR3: CSVEENTEAFF
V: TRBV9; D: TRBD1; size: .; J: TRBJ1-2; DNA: TGTGCCAGCAGCGGACAGGGTTGGGACTATGGCTACACCTTC; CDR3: CASSGQGWDYGYTF
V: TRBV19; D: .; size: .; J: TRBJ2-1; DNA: TGTGCCAGTATCGGCAGCTCCTCCTACAATGAGCAGTTCTTC; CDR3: CASIGSSSYNEQFF